A single sample is the source of the 24 T cell receptor beta chains below, sequenced in a study of T cell repertoires in cytomegalovirus infection. MiXCR, applied by TCRdb to the reads, yields one record per CDR3 protein. The sample comprises some 900,000 distinct CDR3 sequences, approximately 30% of which are singletons, and around 11% rests with the top ten. These receptors' antigens are unknown. The sample in question was cultured CD8+ T cells from PBMCs, obtained from culture after CMV antigen stimulation. The receptors were gathered from a human donor in good health (CMV status not recorded). Some clones in this sample may be carry-over from other donors' samples.

V usage is TRBV4-1 and J usage is TRBJ2-1; 16 nucleotides agree with TRBD2. V was clipped by 3 bases and J by 3 bases; unmatched bases: 8. Germline CDR1 is MGHRA and CDR2 is YSYEKL. This CDR3 contains 19 residues. The CDR3 bases are TGCGCCAGCAGCCATGGGACTAGCGGGGGGGCCTCTTACTACAATGAGCAGTTCTTC. Amino acids: CASSHGTSGGASYYNEQFF.

This clonotype came up many times. The chain couples TRBV7-2 to TRBJ2-7; no firm D call. The CDR3 sequence is 14 residues long. Deletions cut 2 bases from V and 0 bases from J, with 8 bases between. CDR1 is SGHTA and CDR2 is FQGNSA in the germline V gene. CDR3 loop: CASSLQSSSYEQYV. CDR3 DNA: TGTGCCAGCAGCTTACAGTCGAGCTCCTACGAGCAGTACGTC.

This clonotype showed up many times. V gene TRBV5-6 combines with J gene TRBJ1-6, with TRBD1 as a possible D gene (5 bases). Trimming pared 4 bases from V and 7 bases from J, leaving 15 bases between. CDR1 is SGHDT and CDR2 is YYEEEE in the germline V gene. The length of the CDR3 is 15 residues. The CDR3 loop reads CASSRTGVPNSPLHF. As DNA, the CDR3 is TGTGCCAGCAGCCGTACAGGAGTCCCCAATTCACCCCTCCACTTT.

This clonotype occurred many times. The V gene is TRBV11-2, the J gene TRBJ1-5; D remains ambiguous. V gave up 6 bases and J gave up 1 base, with 7 bases separating them. The CDR3 extends over 13 amino acids. From germline, CDR1 is SGHAT and CDR2 FQNNGV. DNA for the CDR3: TGTGCCAGCAGTGTTATCAGCAATCAGCCCCAGCATTTT. It codes for CASSVISNQPQHF.

The chain employs TRBV20-1 and TRBJ2-2, with TRBD2 matching 7 bases. The CDR3 runs 15 residues. CDR1 is DFQATT and CDR2 is SNEGSKA in the germline V gene (reference sequence). With V trimmed by 0 bases and J by 2 bases, 3 bases remained unmatched. The CDR3 coding sequence is TGCAGTGCTAGAGAATGGGGGGGTAACACCGGGGAGCTGTTTTTT. The encoded protein is CSAREWGGNTGELFF.

Only a few counts were recorded for this clonotype. The chain employs TRBV27 and TRBJ1-1; TRBD1 might be the D (6 bases). CDR3 length: 12 residues. Germline-derived CDR1 and CDR2 are MNHEY and SMNVEV (reference sequence). Trimming removed 4 bases from V and 10 bases from J, with 13 bases in between. CDR3 protein: CASSYPGHPAFF. CDR3 DNA sequence: TGTGCCAGCAGTTATCCGGGACACCCAGCTTTCTTT.

The V gene is TRBV20-1, the J gene TRBJ1-1, with a possible D match to TRBD1 (5 bases). This CDR3 is built from 15 residues. CDR1 and CDR2 from the germline V gene are DFQATT and SNEGSKA (reference sequence). Trimming pared 3 bases from V and 3 bases from J, leaving 17 bases between. The CDR3 sequence is CSASSGRQTDTEAFF. The CDR3 DNA is TGCAGTGCTAGCTCGGGCAGACAGACTGACACTGAAGCTTTCTTT.

Only a few counts were recorded for this clonotype. The chain has TRBV27 and TRBJ2-7; 10 bases are a match to TRBD1. CDR1 and CDR2 from the germline V gene are MNHEY and SMNVEV (reference sequence). CDR3 length equals 15 residues. J lost 6 bases, V lost 7 bases, and 12 bases had no gene match. The CDR3 DNA reads TGTGCCAGCACCACCTATCCGGGACAGGGGAGCGAGCAGTACTTC. It encodes CASTTYPGQGSEQYF.

The rearrangement links TRBV2 to TRBJ1-2; D not resolved. V lost 8 bases and J lost 9, with 10 bases in between. Germline CDR1 is SNHLY and CDR2 is FYNNEI. The CDR3 totals 10 residues. Here the CDR3 reads CASLGNRYTF. CDR3 DNA sequence: TGTGCCAGCCTGGGTAATCGCTACACCTTC.

The chain uses TRBV5-6 and TRBJ2-1; no reliable D call. Per germline, CDR1 SGHDT and CDR2 YYEEEE. The V and J ends lost 4 bases and 3 bases respectively, with 11 bases between them. This CDR3 has 14 amino acids. CDR3 loop: CASSPDGDYNEQFF. CDR3 DNA sequence: TGTGCCAGCAGCCCGGATGGGGACTACAATGAGCAGTTCTTC.

The chain joins TRBV7-6 to TRBJ2-2; D not resolved. The germline V gene encodes CDR1 SGHVS and CDR2 FNYEAQ. The CDR3 contains 13 residues. This CDR3 is CGGGNSNTGELFF. CDR3 bases: TGTGGGGGTGGCAACTCGAACACCGGGGAGCTGTTTTTT. Full variable domain (missing parts from reference TRBV7-6 and TRBJ2-2): GAGVSQSPRYKVTKRGQDVALRCDPISGHVSLYWYRQALGQGPEFLTYFNYEAQQDKSGLPNDRFSAERPEGSISTLTIQRTEQRDSAMYRCGGGNSNTGELFFGEGSRLTVL.

This chain links TRBV6-1 with TRBJ2-3; D is uncertain. The CDR3 runs 13 residues. Germline CDR1 MNHNS, CDR2 SASEGT. Trimming took 3 bases from V and 4 from J, leaving 8 bases between them. The CDR3 DNA reads as TGTGCCAGCAGTGAGTACAGTGCAGATACGCAGTATTTT. This encodes CASSEYSADTQYF.

This clonotype came up many times. The genes are TRBV15 and TRBJ1-1, with D hard to call. The CDR3 runs 15 residues. Germline V lookup: CDR1 LNHNV, CDR2 YYDKDF (reference sequence). The V end lost 0 bases, the J end lost 0 bases, and 8 bases lay between the germline ends. Written as DNA, the CDR3 is TGTGCCACCAGCAGAGATCGAGCGTTGAACACTGAAGCTTTCTTT. This translates into CATSRDRALNTEAFF.

This clonotype was observed a few times. This chain's CDR3 is CASSQDTRGTPGTGELFF. The CDR3 DNA sequence: TGTGCCAGCAGCCAAGATACGCGGGGGACCCCGGGCACCGGGGAGCTGTTTTTT. The rearrangement joins TRBV3-1 to TRBJ2-2; 7 nucleotides align to TRBD2. CDR1 LGHDT and CDR2 YNNKEL come from the germline V gene (reference sequence). The CDR3 runs to 18 residues. J lost 4 bases, V lost 0 bases, and 11 bases had no gene match.

This clonotype has a handful of counts. The chain has TRBV12-3 or TRBV12-4 and TRBJ2-7; D is perhaps TRBD1 (6 bases). V was cut by 2 bases and J by 3 bases, with 14 bases left in between. CDR3 length: 15 amino acids. CDR3: CASSLRTGRVYEQYF. The CDR3 nucleotides read TGTGCCAGCAGTTTACGTACAGGGAGAGTCTACGAGCAGTACTTC.

This clonotype was counted once. The CDR3 DNA reads TGCGCCAGCAGCCCCCTCGGACAGAACACCGGGGAGCTGTTTTTT. As protein: CASSPLGQNTGELFF. The J gene is TRBJ2-2, the V gene TRBV4-1, with D possibly matching TRBD1 (5 bases). The germline V gene encodes CDR1 MGHRA and CDR2 YSYEKL. The CDR3 length is 15 residues. Trimming took off 4 bases at V and 1 base at J, with 10 bases between the two ends.

This clonotype was detected ten times or more. This sequence joins TRBV7-8 and TRBJ2-7; D is perhaps TRBD1 (7 bases). The CDR3 runs to 13 residues. V shed 6 bases and J shed 2 bases, with 11 bases lying between them. Germline V gives CDR1 SGHVS, CDR2 FQNEAQ. CDR3 coding DNA: TGTGCCAGCAGGCGGGACAGCACCTACGAGCAGTACTTC. It translates to CASRRDSTYEQYF.

This clonotype was counted between two and nine times. The chain employs TRBV7-8 and TRBJ2-5; D unresolved. Germline V gene sequence: CDR1 SGHVS, CDR2 FQNEAQ. Trimming took 5 bases from V and 7 from J, leaving 11 bases between them. The CDR3 contains 12 residues. The CDR3 DNA reads as TGTGCCAGCAGCCCTAATTCGGGGACCCAGTACTTC. As protein: CASSPNSGTQYF.

This clonotype has just a few counts. The chain employs TRBV5-4 and TRBJ2-6; unclear D gene. The V gene's germline CDR1 is SGHNT and CDR2 YYREEE (reference sequence). The CDR3 totals 15 residues. Trimming removed 2 bases from V and 0 bases from J, with 6 bases in between. For the CDR3, the DNA is TGTGCCAGCAGCTTTGGACCCTCTGGGGCCAACGTCCTGACTTTC. This gives the protein CASSFGPSGANVLTF.

In regard to this clonotype: Germline is not matched at one junction end, which may reflect a read error. This sequence joins TRBV7-7 and TRBJ2-5; the D is unclear. Germline loops: CDR1 SSHAT, CDR2 FNYEAQ (reference sequence). This CDR3 region has 15 residues. CDR3: CASSLALSSGETQYF. CDR3 nucleotide sequence: TGTGCTAGCAGCTTAGCCCTAAGCTCCGGAGAGACCCAGTACTTC. The full variable domain, rest sourced from reference TRBV7-7 and TRBJ2-5, is GAGVSQSPRYKVTKRGQDVTLRCDPISSHATLYWYQQALGQGPEFLTYFNYEAQPDKSGLPSDRFSAERPEGSISTLTIQRTEQRDSAMYRCASSLALSSGETQYFGPGTRLLVL.

V and J are TRBV20-1 and TRBJ2-7, with TRBD2 as a possible D gene (6 bases). Germline V CDR1 and CDR2: DFQATT, SNEGSKA (reference sequence). This CDR3 is 13 amino acids long. Trimming cost V 6 bases and J 3 bases, with 15 bases left between them. The DNA of the CDR3 is TGCAGTGCCAGTGGGGACTCGCTCTACGAGCAGTACTTC. Its translation is CSASGDSLYEQYF.

For the CDR3, the DNA is TGTGCCAGCAGCGGGGAGTACAACACTGAAGCTTTCTTT. Translating it yields CASSGEYNTEAFF. V and J are TRBV6-1 and TRBJ1-1, with D unclear. The V gene lost 6 bases and the J gene lost 2 bases, with 10 bases spanning the gap. Germline loops: CDR1 MNHNS, CDR2 SASEGT. This CDR3 contains 13 residues.

This chain uses TRBV4-1 with TRBJ2-2; unclear D gene. The CDR3 is 16 amino acids. V was shortened by 1 base and J by 3 bases, with 12 bases between the two germline ends. The germline V gene encodes CDR1 MGHRA and CDR2 YSYEKL. Written as DNA, the CDR3 is TGCGCCAGCAGCCAAGCCCGGTTAGGTTACACCGGGGAGCTGTTTTTT. Its protein is CASSQARLGYTGELFF.

This clonotype appeared many times. The genes are TRBV4-1 and TRBJ2-2; no definite D call. Germline V gene lookup returns CDR1 MGHRA and CDR2 YSYEKL. The CDR3 is 16 amino acids. V lost 1 base and J 0 bases, leaving 9 bases between the germline ends. DNA for the CDR3: TGCGCCAGCAGCCAAGTCCCGGTAACGAACACCGGGGAGCTGTTTTTT. This sequence encodes CASSQVPVTNTGELFF.